This TCR beta chain was recovered during a study of early stage breast cancer tumors. Study conclusions and caveats: Most shared enriched TCRB sequences were commonly generated ones. Comparing each tissue with blood distinguished tumor from normal in about 90% of the 16 patients. Tumors had approximately 2.6-fold higher T cell density and higher clonality than adjacent normal breast tissue.

Roughly 18-50 mg of tissue was diced for each tumor. Remarks on this clone: Its target is not known.

Profiled with immunoSEQ multiplex PCR; TCRdb holds only in-frame clones, not every one. The sample has more than 3,000 clones; roughly 68% are singletons. Sample: breast tumor tissue. The sequence was obtained from a person aged 35 to 50 with breast cancer.

CDR3 sequence reads: CASSQTSGIGDTQYF. The DNA for the CDR3 is TGCGCCAGCAGCCAGACTAGCGGGATTGGGGATACGCAGTATTTT. The rearrangement links TRBV4-3 to TRBJ2-3; 11 nucleotides align to TRBD2. CDR1 LGHNA and CDR2 YSLEER come from the germline V gene. This CDR3 is built from 15 residues. Losses at the gene ends were 3 bases for V and 6 bases for J; bases not matched to a gene: 5.